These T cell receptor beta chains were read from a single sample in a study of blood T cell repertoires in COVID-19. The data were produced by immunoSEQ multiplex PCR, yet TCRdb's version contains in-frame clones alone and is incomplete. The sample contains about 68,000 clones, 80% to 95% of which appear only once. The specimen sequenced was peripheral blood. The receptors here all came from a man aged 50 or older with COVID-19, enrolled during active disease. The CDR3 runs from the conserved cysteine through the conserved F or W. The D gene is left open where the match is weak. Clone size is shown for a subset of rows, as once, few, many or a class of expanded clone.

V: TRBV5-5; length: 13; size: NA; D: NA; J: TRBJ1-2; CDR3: CASSTWGQGGYTF; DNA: TGTGCCAGCAGCACATGGGGTCAGGGTGGCTACACCTTC
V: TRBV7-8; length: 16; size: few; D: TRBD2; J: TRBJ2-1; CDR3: CASSLLGGRIDNEQFF; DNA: TGTGCCAGCAGCTTATTGGGCGGGAGAATAGACAATGAGCAGTTCTTC
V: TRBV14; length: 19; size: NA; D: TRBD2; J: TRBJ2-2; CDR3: CASSLGTSGRRTNTGELFF; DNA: TGTGCCAGCAGCCTCGGGACTAGCGGGAGGAGAACGAACACCGGGGAGCTGTTTTTT
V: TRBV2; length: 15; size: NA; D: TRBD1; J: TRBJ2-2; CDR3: CASSEVQGAVGELFF; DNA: TGTGCCAGCAGTGAAGTGCAGGGGGCAGTCGGGGAGCTGTTTTTT
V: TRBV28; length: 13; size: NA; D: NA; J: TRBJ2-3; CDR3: CASSLIRADTQYF; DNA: TGTGCCAGCAGTTTGATCCGGGCAGATACGCAGTATTTT
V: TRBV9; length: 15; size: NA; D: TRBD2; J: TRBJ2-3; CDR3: CASTRSGGSTDTQYF; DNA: TGTGCCAGCACCCGAAGCGGGGGGAGCACAGATACGCAGTATTTT
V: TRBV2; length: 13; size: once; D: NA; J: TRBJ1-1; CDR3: CASGLWRNTEAFF; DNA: TGTGCCAGCGGGTTATGGAGGAACACTGAAGCTTTCTTT
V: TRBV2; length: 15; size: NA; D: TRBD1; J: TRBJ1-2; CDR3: CASSETPGQGDGYTF; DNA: TGTGCCAGCAGTGAAACCCCGGGACAGGGAGATGGCTACACCTTC
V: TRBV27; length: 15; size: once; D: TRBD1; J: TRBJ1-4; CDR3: CASSFGPRGHEKLFF; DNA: TGTGCCAGCAGTTTTGGGCCCAGGGGGCATGAAAAACTGTTTTTT
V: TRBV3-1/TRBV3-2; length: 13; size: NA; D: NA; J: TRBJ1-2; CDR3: CASSQQGIYGYTF; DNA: TGTGCCAGCAGCCAGCAGGGCATCTATGGCTACACCTTC
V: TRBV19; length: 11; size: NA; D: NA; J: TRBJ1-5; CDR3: CASRQGQPQHF; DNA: TGTGCCAGCCGGCAGGGTCAGCCCCAGCATTTT
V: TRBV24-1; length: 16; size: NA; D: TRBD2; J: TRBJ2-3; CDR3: CATSGYSGASTDTQYF; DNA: TGTGCCACCAGTGGCTACAGCGGGGCTTCCACAGATACGCAGTATTTT
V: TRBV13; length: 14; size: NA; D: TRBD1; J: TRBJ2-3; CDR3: CASSPRQGPDTQYF; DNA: TGTGCCAGCAGCCCAAGACAGGGACCAGATACGCAGTATTTT
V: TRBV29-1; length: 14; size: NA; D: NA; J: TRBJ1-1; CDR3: CSVVRGGGDTEAFF; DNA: TGCAGCGTTGTACGCGGCGGCGGGGACACTGAAGCTTTCTTT
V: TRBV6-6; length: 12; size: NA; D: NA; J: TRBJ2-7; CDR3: CASRRRGSEQYF; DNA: TGTGCCAGCAGACGCAGGGGTAGCGAGCAGTACTTC
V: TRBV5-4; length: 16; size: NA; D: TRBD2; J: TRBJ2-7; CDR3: CASSSGGSVTSYEQYF; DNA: TGTGCCAGCAGCTCGGGGGGTAGTGTAACATCCTACGAGCAGTACTTC
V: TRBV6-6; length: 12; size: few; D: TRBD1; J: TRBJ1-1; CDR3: CASRTGDTEAFF; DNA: TGTGCCAGTAGAACAGGGGACACTGAAGCTTTCTTT
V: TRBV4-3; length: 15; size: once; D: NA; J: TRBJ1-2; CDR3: CASSQGDRGIYGYTF; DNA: TGCGCCAGCAGCCAAGGGGATAGGGGGATTTATGGCTACACCTTC
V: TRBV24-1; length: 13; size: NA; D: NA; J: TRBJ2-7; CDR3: CATSDTVRDEQYF; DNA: TGTGCCACCTCTGACACCGTTCGAGACGAGCAGTACTTC
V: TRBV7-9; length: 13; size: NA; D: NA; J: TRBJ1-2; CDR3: CASSLVRNYGYTF; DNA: TGTGCCAGCAGCTTAGTGCGGAACTATGGCTACACCTTC
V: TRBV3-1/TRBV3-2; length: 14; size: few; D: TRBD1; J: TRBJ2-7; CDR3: CASSGGQGAYEQYF; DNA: TGTGCCAGCAGCGGAGGACAGGGGGCCTACGAGCAGTACTTC
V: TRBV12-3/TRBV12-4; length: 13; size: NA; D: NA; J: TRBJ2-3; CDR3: CASSLSRGDTQYF; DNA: TGTGCCAGCAGTTTATCCAGGGGAGATACGCAGTATTTT
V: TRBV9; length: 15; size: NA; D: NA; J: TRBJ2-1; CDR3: CASSERGTAYNEQFF; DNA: TGTGCCAGCAGCGAGAGGGGGACGGCCTACAATGAGCAGTTCTTC
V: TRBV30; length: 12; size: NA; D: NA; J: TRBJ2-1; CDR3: CASGLGADEQFF; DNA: TGTGCCTCGGGGTTGGGGGCGGATGAGCAGTTCTTC
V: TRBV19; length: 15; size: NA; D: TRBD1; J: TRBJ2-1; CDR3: CASSIGGQGFNEQFF; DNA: TGTGCCAGTAGTATCGGGGGACAGGGGTTCAATGAGCAGTTCTTC
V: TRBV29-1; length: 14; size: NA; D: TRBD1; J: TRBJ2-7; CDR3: CSVEETGVSYEQYF; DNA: TGCAGCGTTGAAGAGACAGGGGTGTCCTACGAGCAGTACTTC
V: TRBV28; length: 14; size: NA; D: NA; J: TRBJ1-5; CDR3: CASSLGGSNQPQHF; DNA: TGTGCCAGCAGTTTAGGAGGCTCCAATCAGCCCCAGCATTTT
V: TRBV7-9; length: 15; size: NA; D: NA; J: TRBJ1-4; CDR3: CASSLGTTGEEKLFF; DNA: TGTGCCAGCAGCTTAGGGACCACAGGAGAGGAAAAACTGTTTTTT
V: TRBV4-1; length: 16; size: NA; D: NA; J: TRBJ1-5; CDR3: CASSQVWDTGGQPQHF; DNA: TGCGCCAGCAGCCAAGTATGGGACACCGGTGGGCAGCCCCAGCATTTT
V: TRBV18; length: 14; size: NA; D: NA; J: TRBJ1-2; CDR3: CASSPREAFYGYTF; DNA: TGTGCCAGCTCACCCAGGGAGGCCTTCTATGGCTACACCTTC
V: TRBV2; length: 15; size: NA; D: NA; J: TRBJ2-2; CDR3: CASSEGGPGKGELFF; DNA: TGTGCCAGCAGTGAAGGGGGGCCAGGGAAAGGGGAGCTGTTTTTT
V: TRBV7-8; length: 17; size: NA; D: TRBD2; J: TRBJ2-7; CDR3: CASSLGLAGSDSYEQYF; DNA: TGTGCCAGCAGCTTAGGACTAGCGGGTAGTGACTCCTACGAGCAGTACTTC
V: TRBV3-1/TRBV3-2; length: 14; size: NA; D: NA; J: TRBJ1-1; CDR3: CASSPETGTGEAFF; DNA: TGTGCCAGCAGCCCCGAGACGGGAACCGGTGAAGCTTTCTTT
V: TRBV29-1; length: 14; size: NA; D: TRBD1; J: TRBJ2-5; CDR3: CSVEAWTGGETQYF; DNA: TGCAGCGTTGAAGCTTGGACAGGGGGAGAGACCCAGTACTTC
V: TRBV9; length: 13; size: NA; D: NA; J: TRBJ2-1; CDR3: CASSRSSYNEQFF; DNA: TGTGCCAGCAGCCGGAGCTCCTACAATGAGCAGTTCTTC
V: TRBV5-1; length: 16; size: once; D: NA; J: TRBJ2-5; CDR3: CASSILGQLIQETQYF; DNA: TGCGCCAGCAGCATCCTAGGACAGCTTATCCAAGAGACCCAGTACTTC
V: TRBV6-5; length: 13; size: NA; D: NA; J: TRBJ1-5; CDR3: CASSLQGAQPQHF; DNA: TGTGCCAGCAGTTTACAGGGTGCCCAGCCCCAGCATTTT
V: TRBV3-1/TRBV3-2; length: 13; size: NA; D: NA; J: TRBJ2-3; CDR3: CASSQLNTDTQYF; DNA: TGTGCCAGCAGCCAATTAAACACAGATACGCAGTATTTT
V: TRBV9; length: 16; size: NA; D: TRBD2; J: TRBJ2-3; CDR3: CASSVPLASSTDTQYF; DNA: TGTGCCAGCAGCGTCCCACTAGCGTCTAGCACAGATACGCAGTATTTT
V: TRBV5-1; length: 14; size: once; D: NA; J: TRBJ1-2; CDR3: CASSLKDGGYGYTF; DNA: TGCGCCAGCAGCTTGAAGGACGGAGGGTATGGCTACACCTTC
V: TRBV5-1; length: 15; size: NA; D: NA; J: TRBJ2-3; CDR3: CASSLRRRGADTQYF; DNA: TGCGCCAGCAGCTTGAGGAGGCGTGGTGCAGATACGCAGTATTTT
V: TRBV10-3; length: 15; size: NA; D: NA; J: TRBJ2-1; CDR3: CATDSEGQSYNEQFF; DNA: TGTGCCACCGATAGTGAAGGACAGTCCTACAATGAGCAGTTCTTC
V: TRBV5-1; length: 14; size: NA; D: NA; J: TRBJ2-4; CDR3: CASSLATAKNIQYF; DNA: TGCGCCAGCAGCTTGGCCACTGCCAAAAACATTCAGTACTTC
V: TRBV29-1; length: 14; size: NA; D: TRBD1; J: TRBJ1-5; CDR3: CSVGGQGAGQPQHF; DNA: TGCAGCGTTGGGGGACAGGGGGCTGGACAGCCCCAGCATTTT
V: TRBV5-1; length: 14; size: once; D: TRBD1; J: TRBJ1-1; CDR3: CASSRTGVNTEAFF; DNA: TGCGCCAGCAGCCGTACAGGGGTGAACACTGAAGCTTTCTTT
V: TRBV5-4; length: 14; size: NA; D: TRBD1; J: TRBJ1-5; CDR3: CASSSGGRNQPQHF; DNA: TGTGCCAGCAGCTCAGGGGGACGCAATCAGCCCCAGCATTTT
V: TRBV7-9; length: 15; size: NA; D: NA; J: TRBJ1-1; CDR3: CASSSSDRGYTEAFF; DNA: TGTGCCAGCAGCTCATCAGATCGGGGGTACACTGAAGCTTTCTTT
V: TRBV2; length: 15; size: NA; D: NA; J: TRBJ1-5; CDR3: CASSDTGPSNQPQHF; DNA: TGTGCCAGCAGTGACACAGGACCTAGCAATCAGCCCCAGCATTTT
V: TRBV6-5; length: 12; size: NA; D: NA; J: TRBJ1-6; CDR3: CASSYVNSPLHF; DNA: TGTGCCAGCAGTTACGTAAATTCACCCCTCCACTTT
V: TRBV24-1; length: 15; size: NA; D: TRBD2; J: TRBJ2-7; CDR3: CATSESPSGSYEQYF; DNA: TGTGCCACCAGTGAGTCGCCTAGCGGGAGCTACGAGCAGTACTTC
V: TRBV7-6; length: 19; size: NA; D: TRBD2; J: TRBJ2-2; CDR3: CASSPSPFRAGGHTGELFF; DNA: TGTGCCAGCAGCCCCTCCCCCTTCCGTGCGGGAGGGCACACCGGGGAGCTGTTTTTT
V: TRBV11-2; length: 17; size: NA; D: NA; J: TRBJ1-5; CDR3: CASSLSRVGGSNQPQHF; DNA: TGTGCCAGCAGCCTGAGCCGGGTAGGAGGGAGCAATCAGCCCCAGCATTTT
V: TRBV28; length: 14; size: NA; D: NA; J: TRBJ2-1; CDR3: CASSFRVSYNEQFF; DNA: TGTGCCAGCAGTTTCAGGGTATCCTACAATGAGCAGTTCTTC
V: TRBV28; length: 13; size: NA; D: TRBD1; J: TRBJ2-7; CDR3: CASSRDRGYEQYF; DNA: TGTGCCAGCAGTCGGGACAGGGGATACGAGCAGTACTTC
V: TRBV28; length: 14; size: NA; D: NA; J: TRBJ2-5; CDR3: CASSRSSAEETQYF; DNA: TGTGCCAGCAGCCGCTCTAGCGCCGAAGAGACCCAGTACTTC